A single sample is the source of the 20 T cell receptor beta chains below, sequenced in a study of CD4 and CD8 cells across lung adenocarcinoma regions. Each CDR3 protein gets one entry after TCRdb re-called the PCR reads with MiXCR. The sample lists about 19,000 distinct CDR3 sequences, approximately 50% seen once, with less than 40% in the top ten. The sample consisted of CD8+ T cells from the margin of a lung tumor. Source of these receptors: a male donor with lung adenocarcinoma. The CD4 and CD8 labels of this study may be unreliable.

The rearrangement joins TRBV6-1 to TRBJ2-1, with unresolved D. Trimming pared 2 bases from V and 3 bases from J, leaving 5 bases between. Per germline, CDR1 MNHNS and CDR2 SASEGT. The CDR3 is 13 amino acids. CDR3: CASSEIYYNEQFF. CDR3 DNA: TGTGCCAGCAGTGAAATCTACTACAATGAGCAGTTCTTC.

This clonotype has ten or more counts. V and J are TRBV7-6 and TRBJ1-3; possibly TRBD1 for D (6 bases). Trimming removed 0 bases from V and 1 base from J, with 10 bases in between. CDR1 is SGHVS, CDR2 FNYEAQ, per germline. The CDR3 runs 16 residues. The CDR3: CASSLARGASGNTIYF. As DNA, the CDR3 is TGTGCCAGCAGCTTAGCGCGGGGGGCATCTGGAAACACCATATATTTT.

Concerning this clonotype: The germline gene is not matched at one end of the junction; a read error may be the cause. CDR3 coding DNA: TGCAGGGGTAGAGGGAACAGGGACACAGATACGCAGTACTTT. Its translation is CRGRGNRDTDTQYF. This sequence joins TRBV20-1 and TRBJ2-3; D possibly corresponds to TRBD1 (6 bases). CDR1 is DFQATT, CDR2 SNEGSKA, per germline (reference sequence). This CDR3 is 14 amino acids long.

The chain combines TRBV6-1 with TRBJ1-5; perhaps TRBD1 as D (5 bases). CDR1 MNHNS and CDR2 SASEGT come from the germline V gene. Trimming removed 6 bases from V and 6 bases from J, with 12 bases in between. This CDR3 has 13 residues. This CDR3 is CASSLQVRQPQHF. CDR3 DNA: TGTGCCAGCAGCCTACAGGTTCGTCAGCCCCAGCATTTT.

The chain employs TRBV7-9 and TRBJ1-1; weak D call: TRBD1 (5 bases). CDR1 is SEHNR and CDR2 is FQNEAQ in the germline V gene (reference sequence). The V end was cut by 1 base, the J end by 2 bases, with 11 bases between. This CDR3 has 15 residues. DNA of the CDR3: TGTGCCAGCAGCTTAGGATGGGACCCAAACACTGAAGCTTTCTTT. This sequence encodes CASSLGWDPNTEAFF.

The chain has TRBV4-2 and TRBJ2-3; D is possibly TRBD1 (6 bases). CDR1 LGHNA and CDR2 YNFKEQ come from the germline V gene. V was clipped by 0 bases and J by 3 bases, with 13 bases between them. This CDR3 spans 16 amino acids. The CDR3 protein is CASSQDIGGNTDTQYF. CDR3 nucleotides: TGTGCCAGCAGCCAAGACATAGGGGGAAATACAGATACGCAGTATTTT.

The CDR3 region is CASRDLPSVDTQYF. CDR3 sequence (DNA): TGTGCCAGCAGAGACCTACCTAGCGTAGATACGCAGTATTTT. V gene TRBV6-1 combines with J gene TRBJ2-3, with D possibly TRBD2 on 6 matching bases. V lost 6 bases and J lost 5, with 15 bases in between. Germline CDR1 and CDR2: MNHNS and SASEGT. This CDR3 spans 14 amino acids.

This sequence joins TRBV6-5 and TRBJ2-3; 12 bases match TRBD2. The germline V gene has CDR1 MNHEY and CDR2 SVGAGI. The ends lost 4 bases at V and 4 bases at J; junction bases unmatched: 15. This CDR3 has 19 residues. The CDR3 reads CASSFLAGGPRHVPDTQYF. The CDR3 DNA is TGTGCCAGCAGTTTCCTAGCGGGGGGGCCACGGCATGTCCCAGATACGCAGTATTTT.

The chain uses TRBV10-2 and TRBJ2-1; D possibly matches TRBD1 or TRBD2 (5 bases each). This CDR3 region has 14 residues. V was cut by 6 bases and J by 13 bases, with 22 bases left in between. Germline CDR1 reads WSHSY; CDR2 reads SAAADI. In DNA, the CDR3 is TGCGCCAGCAGAAAGGGGACCCTGAAAGAGACCCAGTTCTTC. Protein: CASRKGTLKETQFF.

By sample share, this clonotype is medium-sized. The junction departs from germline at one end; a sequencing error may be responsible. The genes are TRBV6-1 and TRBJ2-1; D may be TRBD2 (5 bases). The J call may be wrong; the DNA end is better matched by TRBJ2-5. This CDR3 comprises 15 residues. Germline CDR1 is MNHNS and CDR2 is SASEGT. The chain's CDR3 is CASSEVDPGLETQYF. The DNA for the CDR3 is TGTGCCAGCAGCGAAGTTGACCCGGGGTTGGAGACCCAGTACTTC.

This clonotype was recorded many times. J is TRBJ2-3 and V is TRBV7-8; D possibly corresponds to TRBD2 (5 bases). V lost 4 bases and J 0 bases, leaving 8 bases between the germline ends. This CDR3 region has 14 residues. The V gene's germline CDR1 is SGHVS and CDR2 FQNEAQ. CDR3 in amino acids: CASSYSASTDTQYF. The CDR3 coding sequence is TGTGCCAGCAGCTATAGCGCGAGCACAGATACGCAGTATTTT.

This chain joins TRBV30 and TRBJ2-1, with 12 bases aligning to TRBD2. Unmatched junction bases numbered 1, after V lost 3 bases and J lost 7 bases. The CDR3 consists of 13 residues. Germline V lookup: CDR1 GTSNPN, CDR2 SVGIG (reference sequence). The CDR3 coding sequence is TGTGCCTGGAGACTAGCGGGGGGAAATGAGCAGTTCTTC. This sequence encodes CAWRLAGGNEQFF.

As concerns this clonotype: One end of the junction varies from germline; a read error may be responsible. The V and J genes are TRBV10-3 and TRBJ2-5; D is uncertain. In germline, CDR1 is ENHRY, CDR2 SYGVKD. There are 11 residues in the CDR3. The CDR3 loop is CAIGSTETQYF. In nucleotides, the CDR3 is TGTGCCATCGGAAGCACAGAGACCCAGTATTTC.

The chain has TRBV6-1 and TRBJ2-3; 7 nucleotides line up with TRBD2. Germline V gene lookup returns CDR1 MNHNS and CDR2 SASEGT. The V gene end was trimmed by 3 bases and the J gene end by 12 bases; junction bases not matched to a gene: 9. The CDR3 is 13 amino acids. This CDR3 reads CASSEGGGLAQYF. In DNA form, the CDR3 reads TGTGCCAGCAGTGAGGGGGGGGGACTGGCCCAGTATTTT.

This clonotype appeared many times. This CDR3 is CASSVGGSGDEQFF. The CDR3 nucleotides read TGCGCCAGCAGTGTTGGCGGGAGTGGTGATGAGCAGTTCTTC. The chain employs TRBV10-1 and TRBJ2-1, with 7 bases identical to TRBD2. Trimming removed 4 bases from V and 8 bases from J; junction bases left unmatched: 8. The CDR3 spans 14 residues. From germline, CDR1 is WNHNN and CDR2 SYGVQD (reference sequence).

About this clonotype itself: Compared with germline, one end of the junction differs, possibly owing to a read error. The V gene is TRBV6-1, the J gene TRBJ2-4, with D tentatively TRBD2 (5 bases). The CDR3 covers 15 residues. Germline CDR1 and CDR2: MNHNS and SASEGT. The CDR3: CASSKGRLAKNTQYF. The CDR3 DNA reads TGTGCCAGCTCCAAAGGGCGGCTAGCCAAAAATACGCAGTACTTT.

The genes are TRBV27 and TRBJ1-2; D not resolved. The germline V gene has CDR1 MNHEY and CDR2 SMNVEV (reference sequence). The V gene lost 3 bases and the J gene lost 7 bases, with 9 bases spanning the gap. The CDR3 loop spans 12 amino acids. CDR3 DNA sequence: TGTGCCAGCAGTTTCGGAGGATTTGGCTACACCTTC. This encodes CASSFGGFGYTF.

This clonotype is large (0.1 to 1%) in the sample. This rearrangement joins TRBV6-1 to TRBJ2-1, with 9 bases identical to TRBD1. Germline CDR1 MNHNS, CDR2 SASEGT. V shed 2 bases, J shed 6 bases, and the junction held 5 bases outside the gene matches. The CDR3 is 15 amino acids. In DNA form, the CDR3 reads TGTGCCAGCAGTGAATGGGGACAGGGAAGCAATGAGCAGTTCTTC. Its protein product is CASSEWGQGSNEQFF.

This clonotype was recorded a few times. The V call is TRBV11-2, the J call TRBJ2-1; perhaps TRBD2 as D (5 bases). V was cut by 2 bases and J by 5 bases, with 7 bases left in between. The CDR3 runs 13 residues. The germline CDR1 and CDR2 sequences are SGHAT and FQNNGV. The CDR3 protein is CASSLRGNNEQFF. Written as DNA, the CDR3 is TGTGCCAGCAGCTTACGGGGAAACAATGAGCAGTTCTTC.

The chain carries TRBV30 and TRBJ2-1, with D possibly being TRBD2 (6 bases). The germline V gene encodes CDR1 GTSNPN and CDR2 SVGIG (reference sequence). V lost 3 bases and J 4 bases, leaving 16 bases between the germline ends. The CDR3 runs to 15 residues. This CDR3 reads CAWSPGLEPYNEQFF. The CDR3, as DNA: TGTGCCTGGAGCCCGGGACTGGAGCCGTACAATGAGCAGTTCTTC. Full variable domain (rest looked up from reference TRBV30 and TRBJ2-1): SQTIHQWPATLVQPVGSPLSLECTVEGTSNPNLYWYRQAAGRGLQLLFYSVGIGQISSEVPQNLSASRPQDRQFILSSKKLLLSDSGFYLCAWSPGLEPYNEQFFGPGTRLTVL.